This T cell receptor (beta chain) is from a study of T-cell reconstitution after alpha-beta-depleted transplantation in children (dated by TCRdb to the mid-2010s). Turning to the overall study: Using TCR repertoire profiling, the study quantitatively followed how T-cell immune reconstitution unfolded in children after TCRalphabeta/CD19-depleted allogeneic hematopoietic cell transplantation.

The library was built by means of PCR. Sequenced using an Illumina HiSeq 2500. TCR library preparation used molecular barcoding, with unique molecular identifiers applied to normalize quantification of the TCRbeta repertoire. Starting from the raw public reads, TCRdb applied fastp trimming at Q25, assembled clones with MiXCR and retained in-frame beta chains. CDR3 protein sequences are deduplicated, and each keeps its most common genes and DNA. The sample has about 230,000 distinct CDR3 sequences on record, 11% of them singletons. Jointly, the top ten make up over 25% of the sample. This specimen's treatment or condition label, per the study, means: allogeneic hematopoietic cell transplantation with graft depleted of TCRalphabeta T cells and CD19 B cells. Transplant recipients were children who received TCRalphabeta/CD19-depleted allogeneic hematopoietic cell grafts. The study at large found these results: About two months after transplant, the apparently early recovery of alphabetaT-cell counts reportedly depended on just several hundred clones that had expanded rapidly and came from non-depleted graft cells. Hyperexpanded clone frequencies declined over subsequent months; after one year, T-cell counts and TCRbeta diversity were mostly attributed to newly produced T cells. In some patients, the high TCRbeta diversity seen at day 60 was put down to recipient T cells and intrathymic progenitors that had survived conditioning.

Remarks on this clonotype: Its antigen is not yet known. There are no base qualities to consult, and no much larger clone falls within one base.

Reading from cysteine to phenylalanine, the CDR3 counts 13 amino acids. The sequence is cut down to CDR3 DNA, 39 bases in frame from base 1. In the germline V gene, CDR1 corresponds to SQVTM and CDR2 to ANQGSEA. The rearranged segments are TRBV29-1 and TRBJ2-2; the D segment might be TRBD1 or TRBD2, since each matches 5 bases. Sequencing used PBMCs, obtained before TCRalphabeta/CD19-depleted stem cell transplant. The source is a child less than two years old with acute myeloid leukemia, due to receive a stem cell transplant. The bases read TGCGGGAGCAGGGCTCAGGACACCGGGGAGCTGTTTTTT. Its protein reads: CGSRAQDTGELFF.